This T cell receptor beta chain stems from a study of response to subunit inactivated influenza vaccine. The study, taken as a whole, reports: It was suggested by the authors that few new T cells are recruited by each seasonal influenza vaccination.

Remarks on this clonotype: Its antigen is still unknown.

The V and J ends lost 4 bases and 1 base respectively, with 17 bases between them. Germline CDR1 and CDR2: SGHRS and YFSETQ. The CDR3 loop spans 16 amino acids. TCRdb reanalysed the RT-PCR reads using MiXCR and keeps one entry per CDR3 protein. Among 800,000 or so distinct CDR3 sequences, 21% were seen once, and the ten largest hold approximately 10%. This receptor was taken from a man over 45 who received an inactivated influenza vaccine. The J gene is TRBJ2-5, the V gene TRBV5-1, with D possibly called TRBD1 or TRBD2 (5 bases each). The sample in question was PBMCs from blood, obtained 5 days after vaccination. This CDR3 reads CASSLEPGRIQETQYF. The CDR3, as DNA: TGCGCCAGCAGCCTGGAGCCGGGACGGATCCAAGAGACCCAGTACTTC.